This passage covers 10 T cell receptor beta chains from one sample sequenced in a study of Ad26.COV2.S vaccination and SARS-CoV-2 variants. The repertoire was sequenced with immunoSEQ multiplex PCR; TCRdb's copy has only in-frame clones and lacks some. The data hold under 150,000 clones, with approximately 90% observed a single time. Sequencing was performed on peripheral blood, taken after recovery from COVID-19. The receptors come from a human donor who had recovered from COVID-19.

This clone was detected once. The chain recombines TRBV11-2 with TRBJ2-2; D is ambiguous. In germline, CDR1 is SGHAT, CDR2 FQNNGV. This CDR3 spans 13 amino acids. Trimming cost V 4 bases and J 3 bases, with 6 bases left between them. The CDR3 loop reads CASSSLDTGELFF. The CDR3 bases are TGTGCCAGCAGCTCCCTAGACACCGGGGAGCTGTTTTTT.

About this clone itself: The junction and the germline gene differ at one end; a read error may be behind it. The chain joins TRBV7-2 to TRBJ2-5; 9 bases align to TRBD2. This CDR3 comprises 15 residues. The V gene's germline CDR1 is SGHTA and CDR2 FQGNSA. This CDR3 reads CASNLSGGRQETQYF. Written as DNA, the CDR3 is TGTGCCAGCAACTTAAGCGGGGGGCGCCAAGAGACCCAGTACTTC.

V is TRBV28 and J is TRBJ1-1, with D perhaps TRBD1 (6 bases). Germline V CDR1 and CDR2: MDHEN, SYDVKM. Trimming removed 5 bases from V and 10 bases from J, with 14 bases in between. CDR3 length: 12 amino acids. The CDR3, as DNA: TGTGCCAGCAGTATAACAGGGTCCGGAGCTTTCTTT. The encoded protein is CASSITGSGAFF.

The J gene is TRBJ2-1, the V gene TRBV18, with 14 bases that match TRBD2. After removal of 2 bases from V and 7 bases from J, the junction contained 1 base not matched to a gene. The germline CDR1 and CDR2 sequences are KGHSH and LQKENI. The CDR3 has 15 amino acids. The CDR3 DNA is TGTGCCAGCTCACCATGGACTAGCGGGGGGAATGAGCAGTTCTTC. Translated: CASSPWTSGGNEQFF. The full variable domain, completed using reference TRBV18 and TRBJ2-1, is NAGVMQNPRHLVRRRGQEARLRCSPMKGHSHVYWYRQLPEEGLKFMVYLQKENIIDESGMPKERFSAEFPKEGPSILRIQQVVRGDSAAYFCASSPWTSGGNEQFFGPGTRLTVL.

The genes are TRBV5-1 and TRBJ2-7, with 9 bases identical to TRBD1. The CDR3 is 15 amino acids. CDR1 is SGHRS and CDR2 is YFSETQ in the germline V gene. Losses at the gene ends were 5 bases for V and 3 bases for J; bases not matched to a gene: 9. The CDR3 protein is CASSLAVTGGYEQYF. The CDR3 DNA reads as TGCGCCAGCAGTCTTGCCGTGACAGGGGGCTACGAGCAGTACTTC.

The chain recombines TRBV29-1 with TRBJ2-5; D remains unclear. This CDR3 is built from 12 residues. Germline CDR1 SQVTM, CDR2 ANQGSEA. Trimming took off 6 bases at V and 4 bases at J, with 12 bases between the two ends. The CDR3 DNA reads TGCAGCGTGGCCACGAGTGGAGAGACCCAGTACTTC. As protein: CSVATSGETQYF.

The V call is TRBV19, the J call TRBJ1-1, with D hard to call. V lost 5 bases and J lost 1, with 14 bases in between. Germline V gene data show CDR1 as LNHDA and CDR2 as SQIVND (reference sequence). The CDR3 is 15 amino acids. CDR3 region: CASSPRRTANTEAFF. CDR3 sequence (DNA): TGTGCCAGTAGTCCTCGCAGGACTGCGAACACTGAAGCTTTCTTT.

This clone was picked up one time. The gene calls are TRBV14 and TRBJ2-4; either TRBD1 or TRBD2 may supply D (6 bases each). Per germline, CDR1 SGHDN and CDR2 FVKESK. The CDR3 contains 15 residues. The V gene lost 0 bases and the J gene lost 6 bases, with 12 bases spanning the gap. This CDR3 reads CASSQDRGARNIQYF. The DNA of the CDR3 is TGTGCCAGCAGCCAAGATAGGGGGGCTAGAAACATTCAGTACTTC.

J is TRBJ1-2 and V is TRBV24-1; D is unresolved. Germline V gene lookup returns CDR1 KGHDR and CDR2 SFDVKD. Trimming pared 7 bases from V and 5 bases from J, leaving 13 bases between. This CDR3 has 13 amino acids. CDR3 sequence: CATSSEVNYGYTF. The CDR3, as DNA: TGTGCCACCAGCTCCGAGGTGAATTATGGCTACACCTTC.

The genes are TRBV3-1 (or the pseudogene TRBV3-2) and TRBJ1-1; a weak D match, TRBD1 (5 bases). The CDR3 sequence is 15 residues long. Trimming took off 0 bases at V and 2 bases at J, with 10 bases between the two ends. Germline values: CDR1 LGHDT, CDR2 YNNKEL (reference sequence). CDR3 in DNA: TGTGCCAGCAGCCAAGATGACAGAAGAAACACTGAAGCTTTCTTT. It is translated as CASSQDDRRNTEAFF.